This TCR beta chain was obtained from a study of spatial heterogeneity in lung cancer. Across the study: Median follow-up for sequenced PBMC samples was roughly 22 months after resection, when such samples existed.

In its sample, this clonotype was seen many times. TCRdb reprocessed the 5' RACE reads with MiXCR, giving one entry per CDR3 protein. The repertoire includes approximately 39,000 distinct CDR3 sequences, 6% to 9.5% of them detected once, and roughly 9.9% sits in the top ten. Regarding time point: blood at routine non-recurrence follow-up after resection. The sample here was PBMCs, taken at follow-up. The TCR sequence derives from a male donor with early-stage non-small cell lung cancer.

CDR3 sequence (DNA): TGTGCCAGCAGTGACGGGACAGGACTCCCCAGCATGTATGGAAACACCATATATTTT. Encoded protein: CASSDGTGLPSMYGNTIYF. The chain uses TRBV25-1 and TRBJ1-3, with 8 bases matching TRBD1. The CDR3 extends over 19 amino acids. The germline V gene has CDR1 MGHDK and CDR2 SYGVNS. V shed 3 bases and J 3 bases; nucleotides not matched to a gene: 16.